This T cell receptor beta chain was sequenced during a study of blood T cell repertoires in COVID-19. Looking at the study overall: Samples of COVID-19 (acute and convalescent) were obtained from the United States, Italy and Spain. From T cells, B-cell-depleted T cells, or PBMCs came the material, which was cDNA or gDNA.

In the original analysis: Reference gene primer amplification yielded estimated nucleated cell counts. TCRdb's table, derived via immunoSEQ multiplex PCR, lists solely in-frame clones and lacks some. That table furnishes V, J and clone size, whereas the DNA furnished D and trimming. The data contain hundreds of thousands of clones, approximately 86% of them singletons. Patients at the Seattle site were enrolled during active infection and followed longitudinally. V shed 5 bases, J shed 7 bases, and the junction held 1 base outside the gene matches. Per germline, CDR1 MNHEY and CDR2 SVGEGT. CDR3 length: 11 amino acids.

The rearrangement links TRBV6-2 or TRBV6-3 to TRBJ1-2, with 7 bases identical to TRBD1. The origin of this receptor is a woman aged 25 to 39 with COVID-19, enrolled during active disease. Sequenced sample: peripheral blood. In DNA form, the CDR3 reads TGTGCCAGCAGTCGACAGGGTGGCTACACCTTC. Translation: CASSRQGGYTF.